The clone carrying this TCR beta chain was recorded at least ten times. Its antigen is currently unknown. The sample originates from a study of T cells after yellow fever vaccination. Regarding the study as a whole: Some clonotypes, a small share, were shared between CD4 and CD8 compartments. There was a possibility that FACS-sorted repertoires contained abundant clonotypes contaminating from the bulk population. A large majority of primary-vaccination clones showed up again after the booster (approximately 95% CD4, 88% CD8).

UMIs and a universal primer site were added when TCR cDNA was made by 5'RACE template switching. A single record per CDR3 protein comes from TCRdb applying MiXCR to the 5' RACE reads. The data show about 360,000 distinct CDR3 sequences, 6.2% seen once. This CDR3 region has 16 residues. The ends lost 4 bases at V and 6 bases at J; junction bases unmatched: 11. The germline V gene encodes CDR1 LGHNA and CDR2 YSLEER. The clonotype comes from a man aged 25 to 45 who received the YFV17D yellow fever vaccine. V usage is TRBV4-3 and J usage is TRBJ2-7; TRBD2 matches 11 bases. The material was PBMCs, obtained 5 days after the yellow fever booster vaccination. The CDR3 here is CASSPFIAGGPGEQYF. Here the CDR3 DNA reads TGCGCCAGCAGCCCATTCATAGCGGGAGGGCCGGGCGAGCAGTACTTC.